The TCR beta chain described here comes from a study of blood T cell repertoires in COVID-19. This clone was counted a single time. Sequencing was performed with immunoSEQ multiplex PCR; in TCRdb, only in-frame clones are kept and a portion is missing. This repertoire shows a few hundred thousand clones, roughly 88% found once; its top ten account for approximately 1.9%. The TCR originated in a woman aged 45 to 65 who had recovered from COVID-19. The sample comprised PBMCs or T cells enriched from blood (not recorded which).

CDR3 sequence reads: CASSFSGIPNTEAFF. CDR3 sequence (DNA): TGCGCCAGCAGCTTTTCAGGGATTCCCAACACTGAAGCTTTCTTT. V is TRBV5-1 and J is TRBJ1-1; maybe TRBD1 (5 bases). Germline V CDR1 and CDR2: SGHRS, YFSETQ. Trimming removed 2 bases from V and 2 bases from J, with 13 bases in between. CDR3 size: 15 residues.